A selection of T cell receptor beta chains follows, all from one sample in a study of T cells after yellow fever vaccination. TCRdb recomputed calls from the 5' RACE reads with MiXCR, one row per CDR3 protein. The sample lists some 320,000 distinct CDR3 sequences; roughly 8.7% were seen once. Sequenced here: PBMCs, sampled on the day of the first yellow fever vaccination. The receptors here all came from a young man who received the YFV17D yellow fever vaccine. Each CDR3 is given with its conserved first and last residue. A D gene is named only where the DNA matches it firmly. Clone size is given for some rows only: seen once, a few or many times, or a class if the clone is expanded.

cdr3_nt: TGTGCCAGCAGCTTCCGGGACAGGAACACTGAAGCTTTCTTT
cdr3_aa: CASSFRDRNTEAFF
j_call: TRBJ1-1
v_call: TRBV7-2
d_call: TRBD1
clone_size: -

cdr3_nt: TGCAGTGCTATCGAGGGAACGATTGAAGCTTTCTTT
cdr3_aa: CSAIEGTIEAFF
j_call: TRBJ1-1
v_call: TRBV20-1
d_call: -
clone_size: few

cdr3_nt: TGTGCCAGCAGTTACGGTTTGGAGTCCTACGAGCAGTACTTC
cdr3_aa: CASSYGLESYEQYF
j_call: TRBJ2-7
v_call: TRBV6-5
d_call: -
clone_size: -

cdr3_nt: TGTGCCAGCAGGAGGGGGACTCTTATGAACACTGAAGCTTTCTTT
cdr3_aa: CASRRGTLMNTEAFF
j_call: TRBJ1-1
v_call: TRBV5-5
d_call: -
clone_size: -

cdr3_nt: TGTGCCAGCAGCGCGCGGGACAGGACCCATGGCTACACCTTC
cdr3_aa: CASSARDRTHGYTF
j_call: TRBJ1-2
v_call: TRBV9
d_call: TRBD1
clone_size: few

cdr3_nt: TGTGCCAGCAGCCAACGGGGGCGCGGGGGTAATGAAAAACTGTTTTTT
cdr3_aa: CASSQRGRGGNEKLFF
j_call: TRBJ1-4
v_call: TRBV3-1
d_call: -
clone_size: many

cdr3_nt: TGCGCCAGCAGCCTGCTAAGAGCGACCCGCACAGATACGCAGTATTTT
cdr3_aa: CASSLLRATRTDTQYF
j_call: TRBJ2-3
v_call: TRBV4-1
d_call: -
clone_size: many

cdr3_nt: TGTGCCAGCAGCTCATATAAGGACAGGGCAAACTATGGCTACACCTTC
cdr3_aa: CASSSYKDRANYGYTF
j_call: TRBJ1-2
v_call: TRBV13
d_call: TRBD1
clone_size: few

cdr3_nt: TGTGCCAGAGGGAGGGAGTATGGCTACACCTTC
cdr3_aa: CARGREYGYTF
j_call: TRBJ1-2
v_call: TRBV7-2
d_call: -
clone_size: -

cdr3_nt: TGTGCCAGCAGTTTGCCCGGACTAGCGGGGGGCCGAAGGGCAGATACGCAGTATTTT
cdr3_aa: CASSLPGLAGGRRADTQYF
j_call: TRBJ2-3
v_call: TRBV28
d_call: TRBD2
clone_size: -

cdr3_nt: TGCAGTGCTCTCCCGGGACAGGGAAATTCACCCCTCCACTTT
cdr3_aa: CSALPGQGNSPLHF
j_call: TRBJ1-6
v_call: TRBV20-1
d_call: TRBD1
clone_size: -

cdr3_nt: TGTGCCAGCAGCCGGGGCTATAGTGCTGGTGATACGCAGTATTTT
cdr3_aa: CASSRGYSAGDTQYF
j_call: TRBJ2-3
v_call: TRBV7-2
d_call: -
clone_size: few

cdr3_nt: TGTGCCTGGAGTGTAGGGGGACAGGGGGCGAGGTCCTTC
cdr3_aa: CAWSVGGQGARSF
j_call: TRBJ1-2
v_call: TRBV30
d_call: TRBD1
clone_size: many

cdr3_nt: TGTGCCAGCTCACCACCTTCGTTCACTTCGGGGACTGAAGCTTTCTTT
cdr3_aa: CASSPPSFTSGTEAFF
j_call: TRBJ1-1
v_call: TRBV18
d_call: -
clone_size: -

cdr3_nt: TGTGCCGGCGCGGGCGGCATGAACACTGAAGCTTTCTTT
cdr3_aa: CAGAGGMNTEAFF
j_call: TRBJ1-1
v_call: TRBV7-9
d_call: -
clone_size: few

cdr3_nt: TGTGCCAGCAGCTCACTAGTCTACAATGAGCAGTTCTTC
cdr3_aa: CASSSLVYNEQFF
j_call: TRBJ2-1
v_call: TRBV5-5
d_call: -
clone_size: few

cdr3_nt: TGTGCCATCAGGGGACAGTCCACAGATACGCAGTATTTT
cdr3_aa: CAIRGQSTDTQYF
j_call: TRBJ2-3
v_call: TRBV10-3
d_call: TRBD1
clone_size: few

cdr3_nt: TGTGCCAGCAGTGGGACAGGGGGCTATGGCTACACCTTC
cdr3_aa: CASSGTGGYGYTF
j_call: TRBJ1-2
v_call: TRBV6-1
d_call: TRBD1
clone_size: many

cdr3_nt: TGTGCCAGCAGTTTAAGTACAGGGCTCCATAGCAATCAGCCCCAGCATTTT
cdr3_aa: CASSLSTGLHSNQPQHF
j_call: TRBJ1-5
v_call: TRBV12-3/TRBV12-4
d_call: -
clone_size: -

cdr3_nt: TGCGCCAGTCAACAGGGCCGGGACTATGGCTACACCTTC
cdr3_aa: CASQQGRDYGYTF
j_call: TRBJ1-2
v_call: TRBV5-1
d_call: -
clone_size: many

cdr3_nt: TGTGCCAGTAGGCTGTTGGGGAGCTCCTACAATGAGCAGTTCTTC
cdr3_aa: CASRLLGSSYNEQFF
j_call: TRBJ2-1
v_call: TRBV19
d_call: -
clone_size: few

cdr3_nt: TGCGCCAGCAGCCCTCCGAAGGGCAATGAGCAGTTCTTC
cdr3_aa: CASSPPKGNEQFF
j_call: TRBJ2-1
v_call: TRBV4-3
d_call: -
clone_size: -

cdr3_nt: TGTGCCAGCAGCCTTACAGGGGTAAGTCAGCCCCAGCATTTT
cdr3_aa: CASSLTGVSQPQHF
j_call: TRBJ1-5
v_call: TRBV3-1
d_call: TRBD1
clone_size: -

cdr3_nt: TGTGCCATCAGTGAGGAGGGGGACAGACCAAAATCGGATGGCTACACCTTC
cdr3_aa: CAISEEGDRPKSDGYTF
j_call: TRBJ1-2
v_call: TRBV10-3
d_call: TRBD1
clone_size: few

cdr3_nt: TGCGCCAGCAGCTACCTATCCTACAGGGACACCGGGGAGCTGTTTTTT
cdr3_aa: CASSYLSYRDTGELFF
j_call: TRBJ2-2
v_call: TRBV5-1
d_call: -
clone_size: many

cdr3_nt: TGTGCCAGCAGCATCTGGACTAGCGGGGGGCCTGATACGCAGTATTTT
cdr3_aa: CASSIWTSGGPDTQYF
j_call: TRBJ2-3
v_call: TRBV7-8
d_call: TRBD2
clone_size: -

cdr3_nt: TGTGCCAGCAGCTGGAGACACCGTAATTCACCCCTCCACTTT
cdr3_aa: CASSWRHRNSPLHF
j_call: TRBJ1-6
v_call: TRBV7-9
d_call: -
clone_size: -

cdr3_nt: TGCGCCAGCACACCCTGGACAGGGTCGGCCAATGAGCAGTTCTTC
cdr3_aa: CASTPWTGSANEQFF
j_call: TRBJ2-1
v_call: TRBV5-1
d_call: TRBD1
clone_size: many

cdr3_nt: TGTGCCAGCAGCTTGTCTAGCGGGTCCTCCAATGAGCAGTTCTTC
cdr3_aa: CASSLSSGSSNEQFF
j_call: TRBJ2-1
v_call: TRBV5-5
d_call: TRBD2
clone_size: -

cdr3_nt: TGTGCCAGCAGTTTATTTCCTCTCGGACTAGCGGGGGGGCTGTACGAGCAGTACTTC
cdr3_aa: CASSLFPLGLAGGLYEQYF
j_call: TRBJ2-7
v_call: TRBV12-3/TRBV12-4
d_call: TRBD2
clone_size: few

cdr3_nt: TGTGCCAGCAGCCAAGAGAACTACGAGCAGTACTTC
cdr3_aa: CASSQENYEQYF
j_call: TRBJ2-7
v_call: TRBV3-1
d_call: -
clone_size: -

cdr3_nt: TGTGCCAGCAGCTGGTCAGGGGGCGGGTACGAGCAGTACTTC
cdr3_aa: CASSWSGGGYEQYF
j_call: TRBJ2-7
v_call: TRBV7-2
d_call: TRBD1
clone_size: few

cdr3_nt: TGTGCCACCAGTGATTTGCCTAGCGGGGGGACAGATACGCAGTATTTT
cdr3_aa: CATSDLPSGGTDTQYF
j_call: TRBJ2-3
v_call: TRBV24-1
d_call: TRBD2
clone_size: few

cdr3_nt: TGTGCCAGCAGCGACTTGGCAGATACGCAGTATTTT
cdr3_aa: CASSDLADTQYF
j_call: TRBJ2-3
v_call: TRBV6-2/TRBV6-3
d_call: -
clone_size: -

cdr3_nt: TGTGCCAGCAGCCTACGGACTAGCGGGATCCACGAGCAGTACTTC
cdr3_aa: CASSLRTSGIHEQYF
j_call: TRBJ2-7
v_call: TRBV7-2
d_call: TRBD2
clone_size: -

cdr3_nt: TGTGCCAGCAGTTACTCCTTCAGCGGGGGGGCGATAAATGAGCAGTTCTTC
cdr3_aa: CASSYSFSGGAINEQFF
j_call: TRBJ2-1
v_call: TRBV6-5
d_call: TRBD2
clone_size: many

cdr3_nt: TGTGCCAGCAGCCTGGGACTAGCGGGGGCGCGAGAGACCCAGTACTTC
cdr3_aa: CASSLGLAGARETQYF
j_call: TRBJ2-5
v_call: TRBV7-9
d_call: TRBD2
clone_size: many

cdr3_nt: TGTGCCATCAGGGAGAGGGACAGGGGGGATGGCTACACCTTC
cdr3_aa: CAIRERDRGDGYTF
j_call: TRBJ1-2
v_call: TRBV10-3
d_call: TRBD1
clone_size: -